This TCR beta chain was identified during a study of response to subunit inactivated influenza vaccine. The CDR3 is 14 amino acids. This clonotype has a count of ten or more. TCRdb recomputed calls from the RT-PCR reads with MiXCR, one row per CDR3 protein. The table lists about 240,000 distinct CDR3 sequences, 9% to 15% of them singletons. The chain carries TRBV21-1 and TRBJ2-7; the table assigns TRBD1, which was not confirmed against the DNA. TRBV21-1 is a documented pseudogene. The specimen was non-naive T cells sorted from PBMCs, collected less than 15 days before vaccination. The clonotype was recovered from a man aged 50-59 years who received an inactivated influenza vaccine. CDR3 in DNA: TGTGCCATCCCCCCGGACAGAAGAGCTTACGAGCAGTACTTC. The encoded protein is CAIPPDRRAYEQYF.